The 23 T cell receptor beta chains given below trace back to one sample, sequenced in a study of T cell repertoires in cytomegalovirus infection. Via MiXCR, TCRdb re-called the reads, giving one row per CDR3 protein. The sample includes fewer than 250,000 distinct CDR3 sequences, around 12% seen only once; the top ten take 1.5% to 2%. The sample comprised PBMCs. Source of these receptors: a human donor in good health (CMV status not recorded). Some clones in this sample may be carry-over from other donors' samples.

This clonotype was counted at least ten times. The genes are TRBV7-2 and TRBJ2-2, with 8 bases fitting TRBD1. This CDR3 spans 15 amino acids. In germline, CDR1 is SGHTA, CDR2 FQGNSA. Trimming cost V 5 bases and J 0 bases; bases outside gene matches: 2. Written as DNA, the CDR3 is TGTGCCAGCAGCCGGGACAGGTCGAACACCGGGGAGCTGTTTTTT. Residues: CASSRDRSNTGELFF.

This clonotype has ten or more counts. The chain joins TRBV7-2 to TRBJ2-5; no clear D. CDR1 is SGHTA, CDR2 FQGNSA, per germline. The V end was cut by 4 bases, the J end by 3 bases, with 3 bases between. The CDR3 totals 11 residues. The CDR3 loop reads CASSSKETQYF. CDR3 sequence (DNA): TGTGCCAGCAGCTCCAAAGAGACCCAGTACTTC.

V gene TRBV2 combines with J gene TRBJ1-3; D is uncertain. CDR1 is SNHLY and CDR2 is FYNNEI in the germline V gene. V was clipped by 5 bases and J by 4 bases, with 12 bases between them. The CDR3 has 14 residues. DNA of the CDR3: TGTGCCAGCAGTCCGACTGTTCTCGGAAACACCATATATTTT. Translation gives CASSPTVLGNTIYF.

Note on this clonotype: A read error is possible here, since a much larger clone lies one base away. The chain is built from TRBV15 and TRBJ1-2; D unresolved. Germline CDR1 and CDR2: LNHNV and YYDKDF (reference sequence). The CDR3 has 15 amino acids. The ends were cut back, 1 base at V and 2 bases at J, with 11 bases in the middle. The CDR3 loop is CATSRVGIPNYGYTF. DNA for the CDR3: TGTGCCACCAGCAGAGTAGGGATACCCAACTATGGCTACACCTTC.

The table lists this clonotype with many counts. J is TRBJ2-6 and V is TRBV14; D is possibly TRBD1 (5 bases). Germline V lookup: CDR1 SGHDN, CDR2 FVKESK. The V end lost 6 bases, the J end lost 0 bases, and 6 bases lay between the germline ends. CDR3 size: 14 residues. In nucleotides, the CDR3 is TGTGCCAGCAGTGACAGCTCTGGGGCCAACGTCCTGACTTTC. Its protein product is CASSDSSGANVLTF.

The chain links TRBV25-1 to TRBJ1-2; 10 bases agree with TRBD1. Germline CDR1 and CDR2: MGHDK and SYGVNS. CDR3 length equals 14 residues. The V gene end was trimmed by 4 bases and the J gene end by 5 bases; junction bases not matched to a gene: 4. CDR3 residues: CASSGSGQGYGYTF. The CDR3 DNA follows: TGTGCCAGCAGTGGCTCGGGACAGGGGTATGGCTACACCTTC.

This clonotype occurred many times. V and J are TRBV28 and TRBJ2-5; TRBD2 is a possible D gene (7 bases). The CDR3 runs to 15 residues. V gave up 2 bases and J gave up 1 base, with 11 bases separating them. Germline V gene sequence: CDR1 MDHEN, CDR2 SYDVKM. CDR3 bases: TGTGCCAGCAGTTTACCCGGGGGGCCCCAAGAGACCCAGTACTTC. It encodes CASSLPGGPQETQYF.

The table lists this clonotype with many counts. CDR3 coding DNA: TGTGCCAGCAGCTTAGCAGGGTCGGGGGAGACCCAGTACTTC. It is translated as CASSLAGSGETQYF. The V and J genes are TRBV7-2 and TRBJ2-5; tentatively, D is TRBD2 (5 bases). The CDR3 length is 14 residues. The germline V gene encodes CDR1 SGHTA and CDR2 FQGNSA. The V end lost 0 bases, the J end lost 5 bases, and 10 bases lay between the germline ends.

The V call is TRBV11-3, the J call TRBJ1-1, with D possibly TRBD1 on 5 matching bases. From germline, CDR1 is SGHNT and CDR2 YENEEA. The CDR3 sequence is 16 residues long. Between the trimmed V and J ends, which lost 4 bases and 2 bases, there was a span of 17 bases. The CDR3 coding sequence is TGTGCCAGCAGCTCCGGAGGGGTCACAAAAAACACTGAAGCTTTCTTT. Protein: CASSSGGVTKNTEAFF.

Points on this clonotype: This may come from a read error, since a much larger clone is one base off. The rearrangement links TRBV14 to TRBJ1-2; D may be TRBD1 (6 bases). Germline-derived CDR1 and CDR2 are SGHDN and FVKESK. This CDR3 comprises 13 residues. The V end was cut by 1 base, the J end by 3 bases, with 6 bases between. The CDR3 coding sequence is TGTGCCAGCAGCCAAGGACAGGACTATGGCTACACCTTC. Protein: CASSQGQDYGYTF.

This clonotype was observed many times. The CDR3 spells CASSQVRTGSNEQYF. Here the CDR3 DNA reads TGTGCCAGCAGTCAAGTGCGGACAGGGAGCAACGAGCAGTACTTC. The rearrangement links TRBV11-3 to TRBJ2-7, with 8 bases fitting TRBD1. This CDR3 has 15 amino acids. Trimming took 6 bases from V and 5 from J; bases not matched to a gene: 12. Germline CDR1 reads SGHNT; CDR2 reads YENEEA.

This clonotype was recorded many times. The genes are TRBV7-8 and TRBJ2-3, with D maybe TRBD2 (6 bases). Germline values: CDR1 SGHVS, CDR2 FQNEAQ. With 1 base removed from V and 0 bases from J, the gap between germline ends came to 23 bases. The CDR3 is 20 residues long. The CDR3 reads CASSLVRPLTRETSTDTQYF. CDR3 DNA: TGTGCCAGCAGCTTAGTCCGCCCTTTGACTAGGGAGACTAGCACAGATACGCAGTATTTT. The whole variable domain, remainder taken from reference TRBV7-8 and TRBJ2-3, is GAGVSQSPRYKVAKRGQDVALRCDPISGHVSLFWYQQALGQGPEFLTYFQNEAQLDKSGLPSDRFFAERPEGSVSTLKIQRTQQEDSAVYLCASSLVRPLTRETSTDTQYFGPGTRLTVL.

This clonotype has just a few counts. A much more abundant neighbour one base away suggests this may be a read error. The chain uses TRBV9 and TRBJ2-6, with 8 bases identical to TRBD1. CDR1 is SGDLS and CDR2 is YYNGEE in the germline V gene. This CDR3 contains 14 residues. J was trimmed by 2 bases and V by 5 bases; bases with no gene match: 0. Here the CDR3 DNA reads TGTGCCAGCAGGACAGGGGCTGGGGCCAACGTCCTGACTTTC. It codes for CASRTGAGANVLTF.

This clonotype has a count of ten or more. V and J are TRBV12-3 or TRBV12-4 and TRBJ1-1; 11 bases fit TRBD1. The CDR3 consists of 15 residues. With V trimmed by 6 bases and J by 3 bases, 6 bases remained unmatched. CDR3 sequence reads: CASSIGQGADTEAFF. Here the CDR3 DNA reads TGTGCCAGCAGCATCGGACAGGGGGCTGACACTGAAGCTTTCTTT.

This clonotype appeared many times. This chain uses TRBV19 with TRBJ1-1, with TRBD1 as a possible D gene (5 bases). The germline V and J ends were trimmed by 6 bases and 2 bases, with 13 bases remaining between them. CDR1 and CDR2 from the germline V gene are LNHDA and SQIVND (reference sequence). CDR3 length equals 14 residues. The CDR3 here is CASRTPGTNTEAFF. CDR3 coding DNA: TGTGCCAGTAGAACCCCCGGGACCAACACTGAAGCTTTCTTT.

Comment on this clonotype: Possible read error: a much larger clone is one base away. The rearrangement links TRBV5-1 to TRBJ2-5; D remains unclear. Trimming stripped 4 bases from V and 5 bases from J, with 12 bases between. The germline V gene encodes CDR1 SGHRS and CDR2 YFSETQ. The CDR3 is made up of 13 amino acids. CDR3 sequence reads: CASSARVWETQYF. CDR3 nucleotides: TGCGCCAGCAGCGCTAGAGTGTGGGAGACCCAGTACTTC.

This clonotype was detected many times. The chain uses TRBV11-3 and TRBJ1-1; TRBD1 is a possible D gene (6 bases). Trimming took 5 bases from V and 7 from J, leaving 11 bases between them. Germline V gene sequence: CDR1 SGHNT, CDR2 YENEEA. This CDR3 spans 12 amino acids. CDR3 DNA sequence: TGTGCCAGCAGCCCCGACAGGATTGAAGCTTTCTTT. Amino acid sequence: CASSPDRIEAFF.

The rearrangement links TRBV28 to TRBJ2-1; D not resolved. This CDR3 comprises 16 residues. V was cut by 1 base and J by 2 bases, with 12 bases left in between. The V gene's germline CDR1 is MDHEN and CDR2 SYDVKM. The DNA of the CDR3 is TGTGCCAGCAGTTTATCGGCCTTGACGGCCTACAATGAGCAGTTCTTC. It codes for CASSLSALTAYNEQFF. The full variable domain, with the rest looked up from reference TRBV28 and TRBJ2-1, is DVKVTQSSRYLVKRTGEKVFLECVQDMDHENMFWYRQDPGLGLRLIYFSYDVKMKEKGDIPEGYSVSREKKERFSLILESASTNQTSMYLCASSLSALTAYNEQFFGPGTRLTVL.

A word on this clonotype: This may stem from a read error, because a much larger clone lies one nucleotide away. This rearrangement joins TRBV6-6 to TRBJ2-7; tentatively, D is TRBD1 (6 bases). Trimming removed 5 bases at V and 0 bases at J, with 11 bases between. Per germline, CDR1 MNHNY and CDR2 SVGAGI (reference sequence). The CDR3 consists of 14 residues. The chain's CDR3 is CASSRTGISYEQYF. The CDR3 nucleotides are TGTGCCAGCAGTCGAACAGGGATCTCCTACGAGCAGTACTTC.

The chain carries TRBV28 and TRBJ2-3; 8 nucleotides line up with TRBD2. With V trimmed by 10 bases and J by 1 base, 4 bases remained unmatched. Germline V gene data show CDR1 as MDHEN and CDR2 as SYDVKM. There are 13 residues in the CDR3. The CDR3 protein is CATGLAGTDTQYF. The CDR3 DNA follows: TGTGCCACCGGACTAGCTGGCACAGATACGCAGTATTTT.

This clonotype was detected ten times or more. The V gene is TRBV6-6, the J gene TRBJ1-1, with a tentative D call TRBD1 (5 bases). The germline V and J ends were trimmed by 3 bases and 4 bases, with 9 bases remaining between them. The CDR3 totals 13 residues. Germline CDR1 is MNHNY and CDR2 is SVGAGI (reference sequence). CDR3 coding DNA: TGTGCCAGCAGTTATAGGAGGGGCACTGAAGCTTTCTTT. It is translated as CASSYRRGTEAFF.

This clonotype was observed at least ten times. The gene calls are TRBV11-2 and TRBJ1-5; maybe TRBD1 (5 bases). The CDR3 extends over 17 amino acids. V lost 0 bases and J 2 bases, leaving 14 bases between the germline ends. Germline CDR1 and CDR2: SGHAT and FQNNGV. The CDR3: CASSLDEAGNRNQPQHF. In DNA, the CDR3 is TGTGCCAGCAGCTTAGATGAGGCAGGGAATCGCAATCAGCCCCAGCATTTT.

This clonotype appeared many times. The chain uses TRBV7-2 and TRBJ2-2; D not resolved. The V end was cut by 4 bases, the J end by 3 bases, with 6 bases between. Germline values: CDR1 SGHTA, CDR2 FQGNSA. The CDR3 runs 13 residues. DNA for the CDR3: TGTGCCAGCAGCTCCACTTACACCGGGGAGCTGTTTTTT. It encodes CASSSTYTGELFF.